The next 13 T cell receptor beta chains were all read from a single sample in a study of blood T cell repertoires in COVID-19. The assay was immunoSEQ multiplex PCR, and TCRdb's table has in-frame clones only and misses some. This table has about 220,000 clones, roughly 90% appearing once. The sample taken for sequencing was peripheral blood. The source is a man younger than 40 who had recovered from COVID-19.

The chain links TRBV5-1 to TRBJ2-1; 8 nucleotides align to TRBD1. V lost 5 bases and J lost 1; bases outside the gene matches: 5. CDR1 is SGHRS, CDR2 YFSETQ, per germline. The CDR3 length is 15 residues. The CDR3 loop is CASSRQGASYNEQFF. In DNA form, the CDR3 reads TGCGCCAGCAGTCGGCAGGGGGCATCCTACAATGAGCAGTTCTTC. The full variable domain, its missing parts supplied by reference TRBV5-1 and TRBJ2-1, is KAGVTQTPRYLIKTRGQQVTLSCSPISGHRSVSWYQQTPGQGLQFLFEYFSETQRNKGNFPGRFSGRQFSNSRSEMNVSTLELGDSALYLCASSRQGASYNEQFFGPGTRLTVL.

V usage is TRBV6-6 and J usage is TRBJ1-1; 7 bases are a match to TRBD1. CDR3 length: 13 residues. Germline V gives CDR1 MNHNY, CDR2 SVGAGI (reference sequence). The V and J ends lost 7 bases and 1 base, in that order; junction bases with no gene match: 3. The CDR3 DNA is TGTGCCAGCACCCAGGGGGAGAACACTGAAGCTTTCTTT. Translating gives CASTQGENTEAFF.

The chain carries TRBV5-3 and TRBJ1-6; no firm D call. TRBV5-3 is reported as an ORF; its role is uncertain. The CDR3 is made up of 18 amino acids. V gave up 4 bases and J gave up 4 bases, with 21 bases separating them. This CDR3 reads CARSAAFLPLGYNSPLHF. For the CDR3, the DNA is TGTGCCAGAAGCGCGGCATTTCTACCCTTGGGTTATAATTCACCCCTCCACTTT.

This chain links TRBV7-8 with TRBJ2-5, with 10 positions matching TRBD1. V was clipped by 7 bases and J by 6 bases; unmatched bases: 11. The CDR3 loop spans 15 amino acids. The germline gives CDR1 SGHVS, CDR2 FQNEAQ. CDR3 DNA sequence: TGTGCCAGCACACCGGGACAGGGGACAAGCCAGACCCAGTACTTC. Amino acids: CASTPGQGTSQTQYF.

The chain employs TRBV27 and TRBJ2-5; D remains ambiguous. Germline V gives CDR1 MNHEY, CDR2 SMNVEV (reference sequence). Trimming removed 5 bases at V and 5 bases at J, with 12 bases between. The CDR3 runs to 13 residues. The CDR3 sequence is CASSPRVRETQYF. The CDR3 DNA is TGTGCCAGCAGTCCCCGGGTCCGGGAGACCCAGTACTTC.

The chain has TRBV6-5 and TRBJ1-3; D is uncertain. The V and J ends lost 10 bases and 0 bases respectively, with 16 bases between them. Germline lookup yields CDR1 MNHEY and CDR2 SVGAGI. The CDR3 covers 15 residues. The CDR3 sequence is CATSPTHGSGNTIYF. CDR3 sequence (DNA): TGTGCCACCAGCCCAACTCATGGCTCTGGAAACACCATATATTTT.

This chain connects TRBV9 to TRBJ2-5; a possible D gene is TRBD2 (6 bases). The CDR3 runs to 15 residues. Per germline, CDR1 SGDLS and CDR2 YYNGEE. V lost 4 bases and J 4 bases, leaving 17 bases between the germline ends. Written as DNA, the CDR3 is TGTGCCAGCAGCTCCCGAGGGGACTTCGCAGAGACCCAGTACTTC. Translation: CASSSRGDFAETQYF.

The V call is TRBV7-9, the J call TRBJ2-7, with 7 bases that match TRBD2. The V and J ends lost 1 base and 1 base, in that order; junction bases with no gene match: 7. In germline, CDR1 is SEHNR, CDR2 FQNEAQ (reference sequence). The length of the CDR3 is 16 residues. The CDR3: CASSLGGGRVSYEQYF. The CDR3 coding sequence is TGTGCCAGCAGCTTAGGCGGGGGTAGGGTGTCCTACGAGCAGTACTTC.

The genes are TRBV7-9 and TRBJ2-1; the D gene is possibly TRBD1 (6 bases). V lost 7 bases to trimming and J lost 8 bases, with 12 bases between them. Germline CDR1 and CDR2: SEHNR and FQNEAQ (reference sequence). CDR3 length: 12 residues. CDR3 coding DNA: TGTGCCAGCAACTATTACAGGGATGAGCAGTTCTTC. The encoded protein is CASNYYRDEQFF.

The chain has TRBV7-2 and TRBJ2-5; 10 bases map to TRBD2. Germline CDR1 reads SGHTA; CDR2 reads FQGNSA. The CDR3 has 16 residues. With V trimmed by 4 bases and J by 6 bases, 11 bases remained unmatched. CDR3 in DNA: TGTGCCAGCAGCTGGAGAGCGGGGGGGCCGGTAAAGACCCAGTACTTC. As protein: CASSWRAGGPVKTQYF. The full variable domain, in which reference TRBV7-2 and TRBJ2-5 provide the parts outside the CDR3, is GAGVSQSPSNKVTEKGKDVELRCDPISGHTALYWYRQSLGQGLEFLIYFQGNSAPDKSGLPSDRFSAERTGGSVSTLTIQRTQQEDSAVYLCASSWRAGGPVKTQYFGPGTRLLVL.

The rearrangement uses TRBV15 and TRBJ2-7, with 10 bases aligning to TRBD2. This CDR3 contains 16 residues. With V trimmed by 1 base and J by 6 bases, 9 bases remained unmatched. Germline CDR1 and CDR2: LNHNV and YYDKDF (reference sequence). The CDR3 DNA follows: TGTGCCACCAGCAGAGGGGGAGGAGCGGGGGGGCGCGAGCAGTACTTC. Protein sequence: CATSRGGGAGGREQYF.

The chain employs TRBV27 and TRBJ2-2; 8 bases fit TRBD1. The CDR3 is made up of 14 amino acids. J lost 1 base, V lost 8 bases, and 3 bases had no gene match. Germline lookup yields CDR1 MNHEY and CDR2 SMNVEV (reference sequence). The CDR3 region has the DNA TGTGCCAGCTCGGGACAGGTGAACACCGGGGAGCTGTTTTTT. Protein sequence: CASSGQVNTGELFF.

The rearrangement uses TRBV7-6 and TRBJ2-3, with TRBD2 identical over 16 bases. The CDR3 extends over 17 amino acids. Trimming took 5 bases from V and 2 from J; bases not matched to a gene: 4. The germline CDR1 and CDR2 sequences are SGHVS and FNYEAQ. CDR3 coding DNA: TGTGCCAGCAGCGTCGGGACTAGCGGGGGGGCCACAGATACGCAGTATTTT. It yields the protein CASSVGTSGGATDTQYF.